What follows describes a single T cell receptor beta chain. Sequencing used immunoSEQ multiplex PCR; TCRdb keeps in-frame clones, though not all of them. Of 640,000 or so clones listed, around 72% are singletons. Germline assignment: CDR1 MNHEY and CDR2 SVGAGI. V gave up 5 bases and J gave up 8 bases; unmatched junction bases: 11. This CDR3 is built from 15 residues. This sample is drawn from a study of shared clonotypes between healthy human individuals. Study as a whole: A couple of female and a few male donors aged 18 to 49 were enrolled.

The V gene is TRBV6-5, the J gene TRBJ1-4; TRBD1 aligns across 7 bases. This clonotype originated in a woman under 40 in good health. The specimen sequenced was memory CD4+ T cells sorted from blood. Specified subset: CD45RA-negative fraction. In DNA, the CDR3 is TGTGCCAGCAGTCGACAGGGAAAGCTGAAGGAAAAACTGTTTTTT. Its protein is CASSRQGKLKEKLFF.